The entry below describes one TCR beta chain. It has no known antigen specificity. No quality values exist for individual bases; no much larger clone is one base distant. From a lookup of the germline V gene, CDR1 and CDR2 are MNHEY and SVGAGI. From cysteine to phenylalanine, the CDR3 is 15 amino acids long. Just the 45-base CDR3 DNA is kept, in frame starting at base 1. The junction shows trimming of 6 bases on V and 4 bases on J, and the gene matches do not reach 7 bases of it. To prepare the library, the immunoSEQ multiplex PCR assay was applied. Sourced from immuneACCESS, this table was stored by TCRdb with only in-frame sequences that have V and J called. A share of the clones is absent; for the studies checked, an unresolved V gene accounts for under half, and the remainder has no known explanation. The sample table lists 13,000 or so clones, approximately 91% of them with a count of one. The top ten hold 7.5% to 9.5% of the sample.

The data originate from a study of T cell changes during pregnancy in multiple sclerosis (dated by TCRdb to about 2019). Broadly, across the study: Changes in the T cell repertoire over the course of pregnancy were examined in this study in women with multiple sclerosis.

The source was CD8+ T cells from peripheral blood mononuclear cells, collected in the first trimester of pregnancy. The sequence joins TRBV6-5 to TRBJ2-1; 9 of the junction bases match TRBD1. This receptor was identified in a female donor with multiple sclerosis, enrolled in a pregnancy study. The CDR3: CASRTGTGLYNEQFF. The DNA sequence is as follows: TGTGCCAGCAGAACCGGGACAGGGCTATACAATGAGCAGTTCTTC.